Listed here are 21 T cell receptor beta chains from one sample, sequenced in a study of Ad26.COV2.S vaccination and SARS-CoV-2 variants. Treatment here: some 20 received Ad26.COV2.S at low or high dose, single or two shots; about 5 received placebo; per-sample allocation not given. Vaccine and placebo recipients were sampled on day 63 after the first injection. Sequenced by immunoSEQ multiplex PCR; TCRdb stores in-frame clones only, minus some. Here the sample spans roughly 350,000 clones, 88% being singletons. The source material was peripheral blood, sampled in a trial of Ad26.COV2.S vaccine versus placebo. These receptors were obtained from a person aged 18-65 years who received the Ad26.COV2.S COVID-19 vaccine or a placebo.

The CDR3: CASSYAGGKLFF. Here the CDR3 DNA reads TGTGCCAGCAGTTACGCCGGGGGCAAGCTGTTTTTT. This chain connects TRBV6-5 to TRBJ2-2; the D call may be TRBD1 or TRBD2 (6 bases each). The germline V gene has CDR1 MNHEY and CDR2 SVGAGI. Between the trimmed V and J ends, which lost 2 bases and 12 bases, there was a span of 10 bases. This CDR3 is built from 12 residues.

CDR3: CASSEGTRFGTDTQYF. The CDR3 DNA is TGTGCCAGCAGTGAAGGGACACGATTTGGCACAGATACGCAGTATTTT. The rearrangement uses TRBV2 and TRBJ2-3; tentative D call: TRBD1 (5 bases). The CDR3 is 16 amino acids. Deletions cut 1 base from V and 1 base from J, with 12 bases between. Germline CDR1 is SNHLY and CDR2 is FYNNEI.

The rearrangement uses TRBV2 and TRBJ1-3, with D perhaps matching TRBD1 (5 bases). The CDR3 covers 14 residues. Trimming pared 6 bases from V and 3 bases from J, leaving 12 bases between. The germline CDR1 and CDR2 sequences are SNHLY and FYNNEI. In nucleotides, the CDR3 is TGTGCCAGCAGCGCCCAGGGAAGTGGAAACACCATATATTTT. It encodes CASSAQGSGNTIYF.

The J gene is TRBJ2-1, the V gene TRBV6-2 or TRBV6-3, with no clear D. Germline assignment: CDR1 MNHEY and CDR2 SVGEGT. V lost 2 bases, J lost 4 bases, and 3 bases lay in between. The CDR3 is 12 residues long. CDR3 in amino acids: CASSYRYNEQFF. The CDR3 DNA reads TGTGCCAGCAGTTACCGATACAATGAGCAGTTCTTC.

This sequence joins TRBV6-2 or TRBV6-3 and TRBJ1-5, with D tentatively TRBD1 (5 bases). Between the trimmed V and J ends, which lost 5 bases and 2 bases, there was a span of 22 bases. The CDR3 is 18 residues long. Germline V CDR1 and CDR2: MNHEY, SVGEGT. Written as DNA, the CDR3 is TGTGCCAGCAGTACCCTGGGGGGAAATATGTTGGGCAATCAGCCCCAGCATTTT. Amino acids: CASSTLGGNMLGNQPQHF.

The chain couples TRBV19 to TRBJ1-6; no clear D gene. The CDR3 runs 18 residues. The V gene lost 5 bases and the J gene lost 10 bases, with 27 bases spanning the gap. Germline V gene data show CDR1 as LNHDA and CDR2 as SQIVND (reference sequence). CDR3 residues: CASSFYVGVSNTGSPLHF. The CDR3 DNA follows: TGTGCCAGTAGTTTTTACGTCGGAGTCAGCAATACCGGGTCACCCCTCCACTTT. Full variable domain (rest looked up from reference TRBV19 and TRBJ1-6): DGGITQSPKYLFRKEGQNVTLSCEQNLNHDAMYWYRQDPGQGLRLIYYSQIVNDFQKGDIAEGYSVSREKKESFPLTVTSAQKNPTAFYLCASSFYVGVSNTGSPLHFGNGTRLTVT.

V gene TRBV7-9 combines with J gene TRBJ1-2, with unresolved D. This CDR3 is 12 amino acids long. The germline CDR1 and CDR2 sequences are SEHNR and FQNEAQ (reference sequence). Trimming stripped 3 bases from V and 8 bases from J, with 10 bases between. CDR3 in DNA: TGTGCCAGCAGCTTCCGGCCGGAGGGCTACACCTTC. Protein product: CASSFRPEGYTF.

The chain employs TRBV25-1 and TRBJ1-2, with D unclear. Per germline, CDR1 MGHDK and CDR2 SYGVNS. The CDR3 totals 12 residues. The V and J ends lost 1 base and 3 bases respectively, with 3 bases between them. The CDR3 DNA reads as TGTGCCAGCAGTGAATCACACTATGGCTACACCTTC. Its translation: CASSESHYGYTF.

This clone was detected only a few times. The CDR3 reads CASSVGSNQPQHF. In DNA, the CDR3 is TGTGCCAGCTCAGTAGGGAGCAATCAGCCCCAGCATTTT. The chain employs TRBV18 and TRBJ1-5; D gene uncertain. Germline CDR1 KGHSH, CDR2 LQKENI. Trimming took 5 bases from V and 1 from J, leaving 6 bases between them. The CDR3 sequence is 13 residues long.

This clone appeared a single time. The chain has TRBV7-9 and TRBJ1-2; no clear D gene. V was cut by 4 bases and J by 7 bases, with 13 bases left in between. CDR1 SEHNR and CDR2 FQNEAQ come from the germline V gene (reference sequence). The CDR3 loop spans 13 amino acids. The CDR3, as DNA: TGTGCCAGCAGCTCCCGGGCGACGATTGGCTACACCTTC. This encodes CASSSRATIGYTF.

This chain connects TRBV9 to TRBJ2-5; weak D call: TRBD1 (6 bases). Trimming took off 0 bases at V and 2 bases at J, with 14 bases between the two ends. The CDR3 consists of 16 residues. Germline assignment: CDR1 SGDLS and CDR2 YYNGEE. CDR3 sequence: CASSVVGGNPQETQYF. The CDR3 nucleotides read TGTGCCAGCAGCGTAGTAGGGGGAAATCCTCAAGAGACCCAGTACTTC.

The V call is TRBV28, the J call TRBJ1-2, with 7 bases matching TRBD1. V lost 10 bases and J lost 3; bases outside the gene matches: 11. Germline V gives CDR1 MDHEN, CDR2 SYDVKM. This CDR3 comprises 14 residues. Here the CDR3 DNA reads TGTGCCACCAAAGAGACAGGGAGTTACTATGGCTACACCTTC. It yields the protein CATKETGSYYGYTF.

This clone was picked up a small number of times. The chain couples TRBV4-3 to TRBJ2-7, with unresolved D. Trimming pared 1 base from V and 0 bases from J, leaving 4 bases between. The CDR3 has 13 amino acids. Germline V gene data show CDR1 as LGHNA and CDR2 as YSLEER. The CDR3 DNA is TGCGCCAGCAGCCAAGCCGTCTCCTACGAGCAGTACTTC. Amino acids: CASSQAVSYEQYF.

This clone appeared once. V is TRBV7-8 and J is TRBJ2-6, with D uncertain. The CDR3 covers 15 residues. Germline CDR1 is SGHVS and CDR2 is FQNEAQ. The ends were cut back, 6 bases at V and 4 bases at J, with 13 bases in the middle. The CDR3 sequence: CASSGSNIGANVLTF. CDR3 coding DNA: TGTGCCAGCAGTGGCAGCAACATCGGGGCCAACGTCCTGACTTTC. Full variable domain (remainder filled in from reference TRBV7-8 and TRBJ2-6): GAGVSQSPRYKVAKRGQDVALRCDPISGHVSLFWYQQALGQGPEFLTYFQNEAQLDKSGLPSDRFFAERPEGSVSTLKIQRTQQEDSAVYLCASSGSNIGANVLTFGAGSRLTVL.

This sequence joins TRBV18 and TRBJ2-7, with D uncertain. The germline gives CDR1 KGHSH, CDR2 LQKENI. The V gene lost 4 bases and the J gene lost 0 bases, with 7 bases spanning the gap. The CDR3 has 13 residues. CDR3 region: CASSRASSYEQYF. The CDR3, as DNA: TGTGCCAGCTCACGTGCGAGCTCCTACGAGCAGTACTTC.

J is TRBJ1-6 and V is TRBV6-2 or TRBV6-3; perhaps TRBD1 as D (5 bases). This CDR3 comprises 14 residues. Trimming pared 0 bases from V and 9 bases from J, leaving 9 bases between. Germline CDR1 is MNHEY and CDR2 is SVGEGT. The CDR3 DNA follows: TGTGCCAGCAGTTACTCGACAGTATCTTCACCCCTCCACTTT. This sequence encodes CASSYSTVSSPLHF.

CDR3 sequence (DNA): TGTGCCAGCAGTTACTCGATGGGGGCACGGACTGAAGCTTTCTTT. Translated, it gives CASSYSMGARTEAFF. The chain joins TRBV6-5 to TRBJ1-1, with a tentative D call TRBD1 (6 bases). Germline V lookup: CDR1 MNHEY, CDR2 SVGAGI. The CDR3 loop spans 15 amino acids. Trimming stripped 0 bases from V and 5 bases from J, with 13 bases between.

The chain is built from TRBV27 and TRBJ1-1; 7 bases fit TRBD1. With V trimmed by 3 bases and J by 3 bases, 4 bases remained unmatched. Germline assignment: CDR1 MNHEY and CDR2 SMNVEV (reference sequence). The CDR3 has 14 residues. The CDR3, as DNA: TGTGCCAGCAGTTTCGACAGGGCGGACACTGAAGCTTTCTTT. This gives the protein CASSFDRADTEAFF.

This rearrangement joins TRBV3-1 (or the pseudogene TRBV3-2) to TRBJ1-4; tentatively, D is TRBD1 (5 bases). The CDR3 has 16 amino acids. CDR1 is LGHDT, CDR2 YNNKEL, per germline (reference sequence). V lost 2 bases, J lost 7 bases, and 17 bases lay in between. CDR3 sequence: CASSQRGSGRVEKLFF. In DNA, the CDR3 is TGTGCCAGCAGCCAAAGAGGCTCAGGGAGAGTTGAAAAACTGTTTTTT.

The rearrangement links TRBV30 to TRBJ1-2; no definite D call. Trimming took off 4 bases at V and 4 bases at J, with 13 bases between the two ends. CDR1 and CDR2 from the germline V gene are GTSNPN and SVGIG (reference sequence). The CDR3 consists of 13 residues. The CDR3 region is CAWTPDGFYGYTF. DNA for the CDR3: TGTGCCTGGACCCCGGACGGCTTCTATGGCTACACCTTC.

The rearrangement links TRBV12-2 to TRBJ2-1; the DNA was not used to check the table's D call, TRBD1. TRBV12-2 is tagged as a pseudogene. The CDR3 has 17 residues. The DNA of the CDR3 is TGTGCAAGTCGCTCGACGCTGGACAGGGGGCCATACAATGAGCAGTTCTTC. Encoded protein: CASRSTLDRGPYNEQFF.